The sequence of this T cell receptor beta chain was determined in a study of early T cells in non-severe SARS-CoV-2 infection. Unique molecular identifiers (one per individual cDNA molecule) were attached. TCRdb recomputed calls from the 5' RACE reads with MiXCR, one row per CDR3 protein. The sample holds 70,000 or so distinct CDR3 sequences, roughly 13% seen once. Germline CDR1 and CDR2: SGHVS and FQNEAQ. CDR3 length: 16 amino acids. After removal of 3 bases from V and 4 bases from J, the junction contained 9 bases not matched to a gene. This chain links TRBV7-8 with TRBJ1-2; TRBD1 matches 9 bases. Source material: whole blood. The sequence was obtained from an adult who was a healthcare worker with PCR-confirmed SARS-CoV-2 infection or an uninfected control (not recorded which). The DNA for the CDR3 is TGTGCCAGCAGCTTCCGGGGACAGGGCCAAACCTATGGCTACACCTTC. Its protein product is CASSFRGQGQTYGYTF. The full variable domain, its missing parts supplied by reference TRBV7-8 and TRBJ1-2, is GAGVSQSPRYKVAKRGQDVALRCDPISGHVSLFWYQQALGQGPEFLTYFQNEAQLDKSGLPSDRFFAERPEGSVSTLKIQRTQQEDSAVYLCASSFRGQGQTYGYTFGSGTRLTVV.